Listed here is a single T cell receptor (beta chain). The record originates from a study of T cell changes during pregnancy in multiple sclerosis. Produced via immunoSEQ multiplex PCR; TCRdb's table is partial and in-frame only. The sample contains approximately 60,000 clones, about 92% of which appear only once. The CDR3 is 17 amino acids. V gave up 4 bases and J gave up 2 bases, with 21 bases separating them. Per the germline V gene, CDR1 is SGHDT and CDR2 is YYEEEE. The sample consisted of peripheral blood, taken in the first trimester of pregnancy. The chain carries TRBV5-6 and TRBJ2-5; D gene ambiguous. This TCR came from a female donor with multiple sclerosis, enrolled in a pregnancy study. CDR3 in amino acids: CASSTPKSRTEQETQYF. Written as DNA, the CDR3 is TGTGCCAGCAGCACTCCTAAGTCCCGAACTGAACAAGAGACCCAGTACTTC.